Shown below are 9 T cell receptor beta chains from a single sample sequenced in a study of Ad26.COV2.S vaccination and SARS-CoV-2 variants. Method: immunoSEQ multiplex PCR; TCRdb's copy keeps in-frame clones and lacks some. The sample lists around 350,000 clones, under 95% occurring once. The material was peripheral blood, obtained after recovery from COVID-19. These receptors were collected from a human donor who had recovered from COVID-19.

V gene TRBV5-5 combines with J gene TRBJ2-5; 9 bases agree with TRBD1. The J segment lost 5 bases and the V segment lost 4 bases, leaving 15 bases of the junction unmatched. Germline CDR1 and CDR2: SGHKS and YYEKEE (reference sequence). This CDR3 has 17 amino acids. The CDR3 DNA sequence: TGTGCCAGCAGCCCGCTGCTGCGGACAGGGGTGGTGGAGACCCAGTACTTC. Its translation is CASSPLLRTGVVETQYF.

This clone has a handful of counts. The V and J genes are TRBV5-1 and TRBJ2-3, with 14 positions matching TRBD2. J was trimmed by 5 bases and V by 0 bases; bases with no gene match: 8. CDR3 size: 18 residues. CDR1 and CDR2 from the germline V gene are SGHRS and YFSETQ. The CDR3 is CASSLAPTSGGEGDTQYF. The CDR3 DNA reads TGCGCCAGCAGCTTGGCCCCGACTAGCGGGGGGGAGGGAGATACGCAGTATTTT.

The chain joins TRBV11-2 to TRBJ1-3; TRBD1 agrees at 8 bases. V trimming: 5 bases; J trimming: 0 bases; junction bases outside the gene matches: 6. The CDR3 length is 16 residues. Per germline, CDR1 SGHAT and CDR2 FQNNGV. DNA of the CDR3: TGTGCCAGCAGCCGCGGACAGGGCTCCTCTGGAAACACCATATATTTT. Amino acid sequence: CASSRGQGSSGNTIYF. The complete variable domain, with remaining parts taken from reference TRBV11-2 and TRBJ1-3, reads EAGVAQSPRYKIIEKRQSVAFWCNPISGHATLYWYQQILGQGPKLLIQFQNNGVVDDSQLPKDRFSAERLKGVDSTLKIQPAKLEDSAVYLCASSRGQGSSGNTIYFGEGSWLTVV.

CDR3 region: CASSLSLRGNYNEQFF. The DNA for the CDR3 is TGTGCCAGCAGTTTATCGTTACGGGGGAACTACAATGAGCAGTTCTTC. J is TRBJ2-1 and V is TRBV27; possible D gene TRBD2, 6 bases. Deletions cut 0 bases from V and 3 bases from J, with 12 bases between. CDR3 length equals 16 residues. Germline V CDR1 and CDR2: MNHEY, SMNVEV (reference sequence).

The chain carries TRBV27 and TRBJ1-3; D remains unclear. CDR3 length equals 13 residues. Trimming left V 0 bases short and J 4 bases short, with 4 bases between. From germline, CDR1 is MNHEY and CDR2 SMNVEV (reference sequence). This chain's CDR3 is CASSLSMGNTIYF. The CDR3 coding sequence is TGTGCCAGCAGTTTATCGATGGGAAACACCATATATTTT.

The V call is TRBV3-1 (or the pseudogene TRBV3-2), the J call TRBJ2-1; D may be TRBD1 (6 bases). Germline loops: CDR1 LGHDT, CDR2 YNNKEL (reference sequence). V gave up 6 bases and J gave up 1 base, with 13 bases separating them. The CDR3 is 15 amino acids. The CDR3 loop is CASSWRGGSYNEQFF. CDR3 coding DNA: TGTGCCAGCAGTTGGAGAGGGGGTTCCTACAATGAGCAGTTCTTC.

Notes on this clone: Other DNA sequences from this sample encode an identical CDR3 as well. The chain couples TRBV9 to TRBJ1-5; no clear D gene. This CDR3 has 14 amino acids. Germline V CDR1 and CDR2: SGDLS, YYNGEE. The germline V and J ends were trimmed by 0 bases and 3 bases, with 7 bases remaining between them. Written as DNA, the CDR3 is TGTGCCAGCAGCGTAGGGGGTACCAATCAGCCCCAGCATTTT. Translation: CASSVGGTNQPQHF.

CDR3 in DNA: TGTGCCAGCAGCCGGAGGGGGGTAGCTGAAGCTTTCTTT. Translating it yields CASSRRGVAEAFF. The chain carries TRBV7-8 and TRBJ1-1, with D possibly being TRBD1 (6 bases). The ends were cut back, 5 bases at V and 6 bases at J, with 13 bases in the middle. The CDR3 is 13 residues long. Germline CDR1 reads SGHVS; CDR2 reads FQNEAQ.

This chain connects TRBV27 to TRBJ2-6; D ambiguous. Germline V gene lookup returns CDR1 MNHEY and CDR2 SMNVEV (reference sequence). The CDR3 runs to 13 residues. The germline V and J ends were trimmed by 8 bases and 0 bases, with 5 bases remaining between them. CDR3 region: CASSNSGANVLTF. In DNA, the CDR3 is TGTGCCAGCTCCAACTCTGGGGCCAACGTCCTGACTTTC.